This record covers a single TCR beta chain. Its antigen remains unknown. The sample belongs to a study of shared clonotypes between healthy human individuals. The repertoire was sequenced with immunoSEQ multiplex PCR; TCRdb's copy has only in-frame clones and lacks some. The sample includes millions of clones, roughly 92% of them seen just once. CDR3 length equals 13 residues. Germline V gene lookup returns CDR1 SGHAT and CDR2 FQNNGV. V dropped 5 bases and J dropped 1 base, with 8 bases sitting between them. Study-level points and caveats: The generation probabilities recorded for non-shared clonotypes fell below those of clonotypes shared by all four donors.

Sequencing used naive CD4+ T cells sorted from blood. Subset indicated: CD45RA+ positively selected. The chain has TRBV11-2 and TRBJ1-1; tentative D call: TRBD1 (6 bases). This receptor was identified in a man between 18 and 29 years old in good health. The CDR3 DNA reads TGTGCCAGCAGCGCGACAGGGAACACTGAAGCTTTCTTT. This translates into CASSATGNTEAFF.